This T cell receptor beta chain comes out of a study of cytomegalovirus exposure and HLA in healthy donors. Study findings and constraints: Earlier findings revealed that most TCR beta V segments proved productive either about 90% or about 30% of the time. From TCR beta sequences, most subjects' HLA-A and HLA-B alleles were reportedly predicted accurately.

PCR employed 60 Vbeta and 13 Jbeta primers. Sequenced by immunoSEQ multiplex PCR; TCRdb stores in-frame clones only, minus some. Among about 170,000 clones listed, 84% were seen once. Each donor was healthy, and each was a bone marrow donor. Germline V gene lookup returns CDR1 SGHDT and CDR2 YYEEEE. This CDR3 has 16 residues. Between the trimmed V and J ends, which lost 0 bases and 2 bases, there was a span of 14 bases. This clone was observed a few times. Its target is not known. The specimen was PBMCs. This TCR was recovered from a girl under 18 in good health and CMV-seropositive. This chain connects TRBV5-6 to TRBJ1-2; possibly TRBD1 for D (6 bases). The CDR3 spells CASSLEGVFRNYGYTF. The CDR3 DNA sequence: TGTGCCAGCAGCTTGGAGGGGGTGTTCCGGAACTATGGCTACACCTTC.